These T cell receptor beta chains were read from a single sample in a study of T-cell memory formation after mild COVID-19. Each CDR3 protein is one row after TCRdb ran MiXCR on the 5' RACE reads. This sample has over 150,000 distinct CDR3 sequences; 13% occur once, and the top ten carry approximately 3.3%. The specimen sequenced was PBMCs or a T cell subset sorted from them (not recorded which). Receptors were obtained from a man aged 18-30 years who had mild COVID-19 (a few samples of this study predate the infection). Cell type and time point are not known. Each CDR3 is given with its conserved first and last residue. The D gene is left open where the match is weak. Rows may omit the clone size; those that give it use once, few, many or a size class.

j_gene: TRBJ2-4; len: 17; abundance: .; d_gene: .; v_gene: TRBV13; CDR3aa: CASSFATALLAKNIQYF; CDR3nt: TGTGCCAGCAGCTTTGCGACAGCGCTCCTAGCCAAAAACATTCAGTACTTC
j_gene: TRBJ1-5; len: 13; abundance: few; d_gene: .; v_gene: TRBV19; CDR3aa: CASSIGNNQPQHF; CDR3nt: TGTGCCAGTAGTATCGGAAACAATCAGCCCCAGCATTTT
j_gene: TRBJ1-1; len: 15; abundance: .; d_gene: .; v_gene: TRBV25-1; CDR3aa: CASSEQGIGDTEAFF; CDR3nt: TGTGCCAGCAGTGAACAGGGAATCGGAGACACTGAAGCTTTCTTT
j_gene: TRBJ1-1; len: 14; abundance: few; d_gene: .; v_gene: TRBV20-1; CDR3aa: CSAGAGASRTEAFF; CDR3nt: TGCAGTGCTGGGGCGGGGGCTTCTCGAACTGAAGCTTTCTTT
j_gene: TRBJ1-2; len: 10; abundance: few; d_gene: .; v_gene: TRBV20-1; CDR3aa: CSARVYGYTF; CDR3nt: TGCAGTGCTAGGGTGTATGGCTACACCTTC
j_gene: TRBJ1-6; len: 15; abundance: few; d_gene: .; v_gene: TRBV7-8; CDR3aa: CASSLAGNEESPLHF; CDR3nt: TGTGCCAGCAGCTTAGCAGGGAACGAAGAATCACCCCTCCACTTT
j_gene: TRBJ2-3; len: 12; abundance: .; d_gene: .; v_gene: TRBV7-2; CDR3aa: CASSFPQRAQYF; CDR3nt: TGTGCCAGCAGCTTTCCTCAGAGAGCGCAGTATTTT
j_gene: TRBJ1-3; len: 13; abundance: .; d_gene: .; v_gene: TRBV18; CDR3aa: CASSPGEKNTIYF; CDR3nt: TGTGCCAGCTCACCGGGAGAAAAAAACACCATATATTTT
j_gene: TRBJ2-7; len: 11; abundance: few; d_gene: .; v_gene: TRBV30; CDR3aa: CAWSLEYEQYF; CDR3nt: TGTGCCTGGAGTTTGGAGTACGAGCAGTACTTC
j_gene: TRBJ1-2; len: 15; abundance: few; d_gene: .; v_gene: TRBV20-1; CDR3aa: CSTPERGRSGYGYTF; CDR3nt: TGCAGTACGCCCGAAAGGGGACGTTCGGGCTATGGCTACACCTTC
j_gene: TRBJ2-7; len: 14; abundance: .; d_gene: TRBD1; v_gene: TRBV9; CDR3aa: CASSIRTGPYEQYF; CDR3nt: TGTGCCAGCAGCATTCGGACAGGTCCTTACGAGCAGTACTTC
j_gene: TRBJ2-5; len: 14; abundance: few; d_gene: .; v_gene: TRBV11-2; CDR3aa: CASSPRTTQETQYF; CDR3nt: TGTGCCAGCAGCCCACGTACAACACAAGAGACCCAGTACTTC
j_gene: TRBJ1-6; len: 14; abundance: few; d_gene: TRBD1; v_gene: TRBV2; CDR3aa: CASREGGFSSPLHF; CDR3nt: TGTGCCAGCAGGGAAGGGGGCTTCAGCTCACCCCTCCACTTT
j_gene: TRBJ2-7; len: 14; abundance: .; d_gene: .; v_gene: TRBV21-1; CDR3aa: CASSKCNRYYEQYF; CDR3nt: TGTGCCAGCAGCAAATGTAACAGATACTACGAGCAGTACTTC
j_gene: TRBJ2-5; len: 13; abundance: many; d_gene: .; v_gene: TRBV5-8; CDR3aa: CASSRHLGETQYF; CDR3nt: TGTGCCAGCAGCCGACACCTGGGGGAGACCCAGTACTTC
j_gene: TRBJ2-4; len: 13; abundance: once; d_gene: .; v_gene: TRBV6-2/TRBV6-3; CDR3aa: CASSYPGENIQYF; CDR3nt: TGTGCCAGCAGTTACCCAGGGGAAAACATTCAGTACTTC
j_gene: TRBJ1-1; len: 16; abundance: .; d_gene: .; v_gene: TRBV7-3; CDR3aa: CASSPGFGVTNTEAFF; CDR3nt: TGTGCCAGCAGCCCAGGTTTTGGGGTTACAAACACTGAAGCTTTCTTT
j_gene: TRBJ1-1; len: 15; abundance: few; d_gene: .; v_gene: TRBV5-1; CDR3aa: CASSPNSYSNTEAFF; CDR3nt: TGCGCCAGCAGCCCAAACAGCTACTCTAACACTGAAGCTTTCTTT
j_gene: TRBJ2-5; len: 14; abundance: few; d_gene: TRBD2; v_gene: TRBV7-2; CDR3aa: CASSTDSGGKTQYF; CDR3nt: TGTGCCAGCAGCACCGATAGCGGGGGGAAGACCCAGTACTTC
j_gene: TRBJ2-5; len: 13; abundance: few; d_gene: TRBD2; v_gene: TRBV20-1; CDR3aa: CSAREAGMETQYF; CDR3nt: TGCAGTGCTAGAGAAGCGGGGATGGAGACCCAGTACTTC
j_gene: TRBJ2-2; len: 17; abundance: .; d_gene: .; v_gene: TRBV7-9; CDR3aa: CASSSGLRVGGRGELFF; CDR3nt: TGTGCCAGCAGCTCGGGCCTCCGCGTGGGTGGTCGCGGGGAGCTGTTTTTT
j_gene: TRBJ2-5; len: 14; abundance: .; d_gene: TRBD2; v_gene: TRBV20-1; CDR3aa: CSATSGGAGETQYF; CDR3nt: TGCAGTGCTACTAGCGGGGGGGCTGGAGAGACCCAGTACTTC
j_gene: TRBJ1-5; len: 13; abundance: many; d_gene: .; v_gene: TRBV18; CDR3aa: CASSPSDNQPQHF; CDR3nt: TGTGCCAGCTCACCCTCGGATAATCAGCCCCAGCATTTT
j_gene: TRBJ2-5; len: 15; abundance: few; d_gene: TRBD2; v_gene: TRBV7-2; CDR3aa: CASSRGLGSQETQYF; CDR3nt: TGTGCCAGCAGCAGAGGACTAGGCAGCCAAGAGACCCAGTACTTC
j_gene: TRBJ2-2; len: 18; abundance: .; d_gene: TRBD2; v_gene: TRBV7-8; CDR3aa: CASSLVPAGATNTGELFF; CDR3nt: TGTGCCAGCAGCTTAGTTCCAGCGGGGGCTACGAACACCGGGGAGCTGTTTTTT
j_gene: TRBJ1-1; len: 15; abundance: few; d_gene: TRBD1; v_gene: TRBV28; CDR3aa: CASRHPDRVNTEAFF; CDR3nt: TGTGCCAGCAGGCACCCCGACAGGGTTAACACTGAAGCTTTCTTT
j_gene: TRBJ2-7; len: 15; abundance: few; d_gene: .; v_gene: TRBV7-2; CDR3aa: CASSFNRGTQSEQYF; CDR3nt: TGTGCCAGCAGCTTCAACCGGGGCACGCAAAGCGAGCAGTACTTC
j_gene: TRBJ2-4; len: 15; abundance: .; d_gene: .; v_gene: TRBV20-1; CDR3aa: CSARDTAGGKNIQYF; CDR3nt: TGCAGTGCTAGAGACACCGCGGGCGGTAAAAACATTCAGTACTTC
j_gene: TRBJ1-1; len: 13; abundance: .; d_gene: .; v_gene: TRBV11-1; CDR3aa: CASSPRLNTEAFF; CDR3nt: TGTGCCAGCAGCCCTCGGTTGAACACTGAAGCTTTCTTT
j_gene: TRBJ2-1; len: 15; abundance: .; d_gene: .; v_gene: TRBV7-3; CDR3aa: CASSQTDGSYNEQFF; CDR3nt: TGTGCCAGCAGCCAGACAGACGGGTCCTACAATGAGCAGTTCTTC
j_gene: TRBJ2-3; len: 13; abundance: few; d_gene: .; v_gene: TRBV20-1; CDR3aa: CSARGGGLDTQYF; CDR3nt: TGCAGTGCTAGAGGGGGGGGCTTAGATACGCAGTATTTT
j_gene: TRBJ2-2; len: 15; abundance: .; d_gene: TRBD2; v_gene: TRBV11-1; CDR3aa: CASTWGLAGAGELFF; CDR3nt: TGTGCCAGCACCTGGGGACTAGCGGGGGCCGGGGAGCTGTTTTTT
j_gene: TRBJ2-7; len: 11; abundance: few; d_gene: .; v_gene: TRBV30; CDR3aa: CAWSVWGEQYF; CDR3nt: TGTGCCTGGAGTGTATGGGGCGAGCAGTACTTC
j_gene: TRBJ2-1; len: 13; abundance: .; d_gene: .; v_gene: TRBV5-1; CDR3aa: CASSPIGGNEQFF; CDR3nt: TGCGCCAGCAGCCCTATCGGGGGCAATGAGCAGTTCTTC
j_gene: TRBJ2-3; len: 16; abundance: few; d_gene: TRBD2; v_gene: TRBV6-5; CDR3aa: CASRRSSGGASDTQYF; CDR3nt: TGTGCCAGCCGCCGGAGTAGCGGGGGGGCCTCGGATACGCAGTATTTT
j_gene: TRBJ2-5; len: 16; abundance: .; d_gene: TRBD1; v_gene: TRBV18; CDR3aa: CASRRQGTNTQETQYF; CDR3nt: TGTGCCAGCCGTCGACAGGGGACCAACACCCAAGAGACCCAGTACTTC
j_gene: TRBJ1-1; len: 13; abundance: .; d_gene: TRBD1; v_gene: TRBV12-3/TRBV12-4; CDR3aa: CASSQGELTEAFF; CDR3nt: TGTGCCAGCAGCCAGGGGGAGCTTACTGAAGCTTTCTTT
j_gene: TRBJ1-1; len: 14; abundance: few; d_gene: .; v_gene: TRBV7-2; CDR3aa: CASSPTEGITEAFF; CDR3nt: TGTGCCAGCAGCCCCACCGAGGGGATCACTGAAGCTTTCTTT
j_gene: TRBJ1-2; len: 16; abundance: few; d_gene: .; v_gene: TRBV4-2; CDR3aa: CASSQATGTAAYGYTF; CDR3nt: TGTGCCAGCAGCCAAGCCACCGGGACGGCAGCCTATGGCTACACCTTC
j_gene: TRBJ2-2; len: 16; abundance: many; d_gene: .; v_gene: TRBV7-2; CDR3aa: CASSLVVGEYTGELFF; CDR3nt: TGTGCCAGCAGCTTAGTAGTGGGGGAGTACACCGGGGAGCTGTTTTTT
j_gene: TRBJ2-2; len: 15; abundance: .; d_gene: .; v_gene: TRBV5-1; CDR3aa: CASSPAPRGPGELFF; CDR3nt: TGCGCCAGCAGCCCTGCGCCCAGGGGCCCCGGGGAGCTGTTTTTT
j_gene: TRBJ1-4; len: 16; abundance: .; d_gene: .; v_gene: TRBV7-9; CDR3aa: CASSFSASGSNEKLFF; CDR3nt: TGTGCCAGCAGCTTTTCGGCCTCAGGGTCTAATGAAAAACTGTTTTTT
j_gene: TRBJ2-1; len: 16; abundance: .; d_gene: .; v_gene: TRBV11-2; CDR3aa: CASSLWGKGYNDEQFF; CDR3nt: TGTGCCAGCAGCTTATGGGGGAAGGGGTACAACGATGAGCAGTTCTTC
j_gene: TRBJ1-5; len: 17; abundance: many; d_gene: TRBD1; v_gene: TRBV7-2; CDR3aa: CASSLVPGTGSGQPQHF; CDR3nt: TGTGCCAGCAGCTTAGTTCCAGGGACAGGTAGCGGTCAGCCCCAGCATTTT
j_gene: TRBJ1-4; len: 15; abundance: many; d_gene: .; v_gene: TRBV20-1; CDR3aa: CSARASGPLDEKLFF; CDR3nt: TGCAGTGCTAGAGCCTCCGGGCCCCTTGATGAAAAACTGTTTTTT
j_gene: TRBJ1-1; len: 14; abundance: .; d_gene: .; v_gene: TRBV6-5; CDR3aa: CASSWGRGDTEAFF; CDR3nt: TGTGCCAGCAGTTGGGGCCGAGGGGACACTGAAGCTTTCTTT
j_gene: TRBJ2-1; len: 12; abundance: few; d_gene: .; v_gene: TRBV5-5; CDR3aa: CASSFRVDEQFF; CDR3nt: TGTGCCAGCAGCTTTAGAGTAGATGAGCAGTTCTTC
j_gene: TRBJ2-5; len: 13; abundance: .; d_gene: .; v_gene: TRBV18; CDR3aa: CASSQGGKETQYF; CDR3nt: TGTGCCAGCTCACAAGGCGGGAAAGAGACCCAGTACTTC
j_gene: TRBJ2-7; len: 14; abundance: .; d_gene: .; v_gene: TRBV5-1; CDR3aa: CASSLEGRGNEQYF; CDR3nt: TGCGCCAGCAGCTTGGAGGGACGCGGCAACGAGCAGTACTTC
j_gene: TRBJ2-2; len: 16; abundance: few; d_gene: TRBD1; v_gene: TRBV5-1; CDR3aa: CASSWDRYGKGGELFF; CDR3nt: TGCGCCAGCAGCTGGGACAGATACGGGAAAGGCGGGGAGCTGTTTTTT
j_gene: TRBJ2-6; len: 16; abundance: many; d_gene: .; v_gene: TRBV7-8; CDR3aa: CASYSVRSSGANVLTF; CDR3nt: TGTGCCAGCTATAGTGTGAGAAGCTCTGGGGCCAACGTCCTGACTTTC
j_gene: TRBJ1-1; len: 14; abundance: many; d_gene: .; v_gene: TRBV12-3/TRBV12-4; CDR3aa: CASSRGHPNTEAFF; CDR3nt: TGTGCCAGCAGCCGCGGACACCCAAACACTGAAGCTTTCTTT
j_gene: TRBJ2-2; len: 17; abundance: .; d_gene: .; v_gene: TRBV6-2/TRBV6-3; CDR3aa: CASSPLDVLANTGELFF; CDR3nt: TGTGCCAGCAGCCCCCTTGACGTGCTCGCGAACACCGGGGAGCTGTTTTTT
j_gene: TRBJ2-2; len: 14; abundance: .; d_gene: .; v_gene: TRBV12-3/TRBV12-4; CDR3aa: CASSFSRVTGELFF; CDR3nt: TGTGCCAGCAGTTTCAGCAGGGTCACCGGGGAGCTGTTTTTT
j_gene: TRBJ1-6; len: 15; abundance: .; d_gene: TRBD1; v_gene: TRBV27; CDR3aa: CASRPGQVYNSPLHF; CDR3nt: TGTGCCAGCAGGCCCGGACAGGTCTATAATTCACCCCTCCACTTT
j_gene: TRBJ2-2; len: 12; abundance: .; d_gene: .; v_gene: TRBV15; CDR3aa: CATSRLSGELFF; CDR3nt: TGTGCCACCAGCAGGTTATCCGGGGAGCTGTTTTTT
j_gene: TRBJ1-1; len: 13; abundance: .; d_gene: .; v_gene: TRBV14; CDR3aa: CASSQRWQAEAFF; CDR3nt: TGTGCCAGCAGCCAGCGCTGGCAGGCTGAAGCTTTCTTT
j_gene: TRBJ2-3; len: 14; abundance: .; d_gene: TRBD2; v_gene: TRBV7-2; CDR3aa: CATTEAGGTDTQYF; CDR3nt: TGTGCCACCACAGAGGCGGGGGGCACAGATACGCAGTATTTT
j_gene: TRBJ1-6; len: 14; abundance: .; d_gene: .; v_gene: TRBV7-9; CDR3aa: CASSLSVANSPLHF; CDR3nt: TGTGCCAGCAGCTTAAGCGTCGCAAATTCACCCCTCCACTTT
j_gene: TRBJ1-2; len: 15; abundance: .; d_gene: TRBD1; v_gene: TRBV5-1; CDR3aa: CASSLSQGAGSDYTF; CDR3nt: TGCGCCAGCAGCCTATCACAGGGGGCGGGTTCGGACTACACCTTC